This T cell receptor (beta chain) was sequenced for a study of blood T cell repertoires in COVID-19. Whole-study context: Acute and convalescent COVID-19 specimens originated in the United States, Italy and Spain. From T cells, B-cell-depleted T cells, or PBMCs came the material, which was cDNA or gDNA.

Enrolled during active infection, Seattle patients were then followed longitudinally. In the original workflow: Scientists estimated how many nucleated cells there were by amplifying reference gene primers. Measured with immunoSEQ multiplex PCR; TCRdb has only the in-frame clones, and not every one. Clone size and the V and J calls come from that table; the DNA yielded D and trimming. The sample records approximately 170,000 clones, about 85% being singletons. The CDR3 is 16 amino acids. V was shortened by 0 bases and J by 3 bases, with 16 bases between the two germline ends. Germline V gene lookup returns CDR1 SGHRS and CDR2 YFSETQ. This clone was detected ten times or more.

The sequence was collected from a man older than 75 with COVID-19, enrolled during active disease. V gene TRBV5-1 combines with J gene TRBJ2-7; possibly TRBD2 for D (6 bases). The sequenced sample was peripheral blood. CDR3 nucleotide sequence: TGCGCCAGCAGCTTGGCCTCAGGGACTCTTATCTACGAGCAGTACTTC. As protein: CASSLASGTLIYEQYF.